One sample yielded the 27 T cell receptor beta chains listed below, sequenced in a study of T cell responses to AZD1222 COVID-19 vaccine. Assay: immunoSEQ multiplex PCR; the TCRdb copy retains only in-frame clones and omits some. The data hold 120,000 to 150,000 clones, with about 90% observed a single time. The specimen comprised peripheral blood, sampled on day 0 of AZD1222 vaccination. The receptors were sampled from an adult in good health.

The chain joins TRBV28 to TRBJ2-5, with a weak D call TRBD2 (6 bases). CDR1 MDHEN and CDR2 SYDVKM come from the germline V gene. The CDR3 loop spans 13 amino acids. Trimming removed 7 bases at V and 2 bases at J, with 11 bases between. This CDR3 is CASKDGRQETQYF. The CDR3 nucleotides are TGTGCCAGCAAGGACGGGAGACAAGAGACCCAGTACTTC.

This clone showed up just once. The chain carries TRBV15 and TRBJ1-5; TRBD1 is a possible D gene (6 bases). Germline assignment: CDR1 LNHNV and CDR2 YYDKDF (reference sequence). V was pared by 0 bases and J by 2 bases, with 23 bases between. There are 20 residues in the CDR3. The CDR3 DNA reads TGTGCCACCAGCAGAGATTTTTTGGGGGCTGCGGGTGCGGGCAATCAGCCCCAGCATTTT. As protein: CATSRDFLGAAGAGNQPQHF. The entire variable domain, with the rest obtained from reference TRBV15 and TRBJ1-5, is as follows: DAMVIQNPRYQVTQFGKPVTLSCSQTLNHNVMYWYQQKSSQAPKLLFHYYDKDFNNEADTPDNFQSRRPNTSFCFLDIRSPGLGDTAMYLCATSRDFLGAAGAGNQPQHFGDGTRLSIL.

V usage is TRBV11-3 and J usage is TRBJ2-2, with D uncertain. V lost 3 bases, J lost 1 base, and 6 bases lay in between. Germline CDR1 and CDR2: SGHNT and YENEEA. The CDR3 covers 14 residues. CDR3 DNA: TGTGCCAGCAGCTTCTCCGGGAACACCGGGGAGCTGTTTTTT. Translation gives CASSFSGNTGELFF.

The chain joins TRBV19 to TRBJ2-7, with D possibly matching TRBD2 (6 bases). V was pared by 3 bases and J by 2 bases, with 14 bases between. The CDR3 is 15 residues long. From germline, CDR1 is LNHDA and CDR2 SQIVND (reference sequence). Here the CDR3 DNA reads TGTGCCAGTAGTATCACACAGACTAGACCCTACGAGCAGTACTTC. As protein: CASSITQTRPYEQYF.

The chain carries TRBV5-4 and TRBJ1-2; the match to TRBD1 covers 7 bases. This CDR3 has 13 residues. V lost 5 bases, J lost 3 bases, and 4 bases stayed unmatched. Germline CDR1 reads SGHNT; CDR2 reads YYREEE (reference sequence). The CDR3 nucleotides are TGTGCCAGCAGTCCCGACAGGGACTATGGCTACACCTTC. Its protein is CASSPDRDYGYTF.

The V and J genes are TRBV19 and TRBJ2-3; 7 nucleotides line up with TRBD2. Germline loops: CDR1 LNHDA, CDR2 SQIVND (reference sequence). With V trimmed by 7 bases and J by 6 bases, 10 bases remained unmatched. This CDR3 is built from 14 residues. The CDR3 spells CASNPGGESDTQYF. The DNA of the CDR3 is TGTGCCAGTAACCCGGGAGGAGAGTCGGATACGCAGTATTTT.

This rearrangement joins TRBV20-1 to TRBJ2-7; D remains unclear. The germline V gene encodes CDR1 DFQATT and CDR2 SNEGSKA (reference sequence). The CDR3 loop spans 12 amino acids. Trimming stripped 3 bases from V and 2 bases from J, with 8 bases between. CDR3 bases: TGCAGTGCTAGTCAGGTCCCCTACGAGCAGTACTTC. Translation gives CSASQVPYEQYF.

J is TRBJ1-1 and V is TRBV5-6, with TRBD1 identical over 10 bases. V lost 2 bases, J lost 8 bases, and 15 bases stayed unmatched. Germline V CDR1 and CDR2: SGHDT, YYEEEE. CDR3 length: 17 amino acids. In DNA, the CDR3 is TGTGCCAGCAGCTTAGTACGACCCGACAGGGGGCAAGGAGAAGCTTTCTTT. Its protein product is CASSLVRPDRGQGEAFF.

The rearrangement joins TRBV6-2 or TRBV6-3 to TRBJ1-2; 9 positions agree with TRBD1. Germline assignment: CDR1 MNHEY and CDR2 SVGEGT. The V gene end was trimmed by 2 bases and the J gene end by 9 bases; junction bases not matched to a gene: 4. This CDR3 region has 13 residues. The CDR3: CASSYAGQGSYTF. CDR3 nucleotides: TGTGCCAGCAGTTACGCGGGACAGGGAAGCTACACCTTC.

This chain uses TRBV19 with TRBJ1-1; no firm D call. The V gene lost 0 bases and the J gene lost 0 bases, with 14 bases spanning the gap. The CDR3 loop spans 17 amino acids. CDR1 and CDR2 (germline): LNHDA, SQIVND (reference sequence). CDR3 coding DNA: TGTGCCAGTAGTATAGATGAGGAGAAGAGGATGAACACTGAAGCTTTCTTT. Translating gives CASSIDEEKRMNTEAFF.

The V gene is TRBV28, the J gene TRBJ2-1, with D perhaps TRBD1 (6 bases). The length of the CDR3 is 15 residues. The V and J ends lost 10 bases and 4 bases respectively, with 20 bases between them. CDR1 and CDR2 from the germline V gene are MDHEN and SYDVKM. CDR3 nucleotides: TGTGCCACCCTCAAACCAAGGGGGTGGTACAATGAGCAGTTCTTC. Protein: CATLKPRGWYNEQFF.

V usage is TRBV5-1 and J usage is TRBJ2-2; possibly TRBD2 for D (5 bases). The CDR3 extends over 15 amino acids. Trimming cost V 3 bases and J 3 bases, with 12 bases left between them. Per germline, CDR1 SGHRS and CDR2 YFSETQ. As DNA, the CDR3 is TGCGCCAGCAGCTCTGAGGGAAGGGACACCGGGGAGCTGTTTTTT. Its protein is CASSSEGRDTGELFF.

This clone was observed once. This rearrangement joins TRBV12-3 or TRBV12-4 to TRBJ1-5; 7 bases align to TRBD1. V was pared by 2 bases and J by 7 bases, with 2 bases of the junction left unmatched. The CDR3 sequence is 13 residues long. Written as DNA, the CDR3 is TGTGCCAGCAGTTTAAAGGGGGCACAGCCCCAGCATTTT. It encodes CASSLKGAQPQHF.

This clone was seen only once. The chain recombines TRBV7-2 with TRBJ1-5, with D unresolved. The germline CDR1 and CDR2 sequences are SGHTA and FQGNSA. The CDR3 extends over 13 amino acids. V was shortened by 1 base and J by 4 bases, with 5 bases between the two germline ends. CDR3 nucleotides: TGTGCCAGCAGCTTAGTTCAAAATCAGCCCCAGCATTTT. Translation gives CASSLVQNQPQHF.

The chain recombines TRBV19 with TRBJ1-2; the D gene is possibly TRBD1 (6 bases). CDR1 LNHDA and CDR2 SQIVND come from the germline V gene (reference sequence). The V end was cut by 6 bases, the J end by 6 bases, with 20 bases between. This CDR3 comprises 15 residues. The CDR3 sequence is CASSGTGFVGDGYTF. As DNA, the CDR3 is TGTGCCAGTAGCGGTACAGGGTTTGTTGGGGATGGCTACACCTTC.

This chain uses TRBV19 with TRBJ2-5, with D unresolved. This CDR3 comprises 14 residues. Germline CDR1 is LNHDA and CDR2 is SQIVND (reference sequence). Deletions cut 1 base from V and 4 bases from J, with 10 bases between. The CDR3 DNA follows: TGTGCCAGTAGTATAGGGCGTCTGACAGAGACCCAGTACTTC. Amino acid sequence: CASSIGRLTETQYF.

This chain joins TRBV6-5 and TRBJ1-3, with D unclear. V shed 5 bases and J shed 2 bases, with 7 bases lying between them. Per the germline V gene, CDR1 is MNHEY and CDR2 is SVGAGI. The CDR3 consists of 13 residues. CDR3 in amino acids: CASSTGAGNTIYF. The CDR3 DNA is TGTGCCAGCAGTACGGGAGCTGGAAACACCATATATTTT.

J is TRBJ1-1 and V is TRBV25-1; D ambiguous. Germline CDR1 MGHDK, CDR2 SYGVNS. The CDR3 totals 13 residues. V lost 7 bases and J 2 bases, leaving 11 bases between the germline ends. The CDR3 coding sequence is TGTGCCAGCACCAGGACTCCTAACACTGAAGCTTTCTTT. Amino acids: CASTRTPNTEAFF.

The rearrangement links TRBV18 to TRBJ2-5, with 8 bases matching TRBD1. The CDR3 covers 17 residues. V dropped 0 bases and J dropped 2; count of bases not matched to a gene: 8. CDR1 is KGHSH and CDR2 is LQKENI in the germline V gene. The DNA for the CDR3 is TGTGCCAGCTCACCACCAAAAAACAGGGGGTGGCAAGAGACCCAGTACTTC. It translates to CASSPPKNRGWQETQYF. Using reference TRBV18 and TRBJ2-5 for the parts outside the CDR3, the full variable domain is NAGVMQNPRHLVRRRGQEARLRCSPMKGHSHVYWYRQLPEEGLKFMVYLQKENIIDESGMPKERFSAEFPKEGPSILRIQQVVRGDSAAYFCASSPPKNRGWQETQYFGPGTRLLVL.

The chain employs TRBV5-5 and TRBJ1-2; D call uncertain. Trimming cost V 2 bases and J 2 bases, with 13 bases left between them. CDR1 and CDR2 from the germline V gene are SGHKS and YYEKEE (reference sequence). The CDR3 is 15 residues long. CDR3 region: CASSFIAGRNYGYTF. The DNA of the CDR3 is TGTGCCAGCAGCTTTATAGCAGGACGCAACTATGGCTACACCTTC.

This sequence joins TRBV4-1 and TRBJ1-1; D might be TRBD1 (5 bases). Trimming removed 3 bases from V and 1 base from J, with 18 bases in between. The CDR3 spans 17 residues. The germline V gene has CDR1 MGHRA and CDR2 YSYEKL. CDR3 loop: CASSHGHILAGNTEAFF. CDR3 nucleotides: TGCGCCAGCAGCCACGGACACATACTCGCGGGGAACACTGAAGCTTTCTTT.

The chain has TRBV7-9 and TRBJ2-7; D remains ambiguous. This CDR3 has 10 residues. Trimming removed 4 bases at V and 7 bases at J, with 5 bases between. Germline loops: CDR1 SEHNR, CDR2 FQNEAQ (reference sequence). CDR3 sequence reads: CASSSEEQYF. DNA of the CDR3: TGTGCCAGCAGCTCCGAAGAGCAGTACTTC.

The chain recombines TRBV25-1 with TRBJ1-6; 9 positions agree with TRBD1. After removal of 8 bases from V and 5 bases from J, the junction contained 10 bases not matched to a gene. The CDR3 is 16 residues long. Per the germline V gene, CDR1 is MGHDK and CDR2 is SYGVNS. The CDR3, as DNA: TGTGCCAGCGCCTGGACAGGGGAAAAAAATAATTCACCCCTCCACTTT. Its protein is CASAWTGEKNNSPLHF.

The CDR3 DNA is TGCGCCAGCAGCCAGACAGGAGGTTACGCTGAAGCTTTCTTT. This gives the protein CASSQTGGYAEAFF. V gene TRBV5-1 combines with J gene TRBJ1-1; the D gene is possibly TRBD1 (6 bases). The length of the CDR3 is 14 residues. Germline lookup yields CDR1 SGHRS and CDR2 YFSETQ. The germline V and J ends were trimmed by 4 bases and 6 bases, with 16 bases remaining between them. Looking up the rest from reference TRBV5-1 and TRBJ1-1 gives the full variable domain: KAGVTQTPRYLIKTRGQQVTLSCSPISGHRSVSWYQQTPGQGLQFLFEYFSETQRNKGNFPGRFSGRQFSNSRSEMNVSTLELGDSALYLCASSQTGGYAEAFFGQGTRLTVV.

The rearrangement uses TRBV6-8 and TRBJ1-3, with D perhaps TRBD1 (6 bases). CDR1 is MNHGY and CDR2 is SAAAGT in the germline V gene. Trimming removed 8 bases from V and 3 bases from J, with 23 bases in between. The CDR3 runs to 17 residues. The CDR3 DNA reads as TGTGCCAGCCATAACCCCTATGGACAGTCCGTTGGAAACACCATATATTTT. Its protein is CASHNPYGQSVGNTIYF.

The genes are TRBV28 and TRBJ1-2; D is uncertain. This CDR3 is 11 amino acids long. Germline-derived CDR1 and CDR2 are MDHEN and SYDVKM. Trimming took 6 bases from V and 14 from J, leaving 16 bases between them. In nucleotides, the CDR3 is TGTGCCAGCAGCTACGGGCGGCGACTAACCTTC. Its translation: CASSYGRRLTF.

This sequence joins TRBV29-1 and TRBJ1-2; D is possibly TRBD1 (6 bases). V lost 4 bases and J lost 5, with 14 bases in between. This CDR3 region has 13 residues. Germline assignment: CDR1 SQVTM and CDR2 ANQGSEA. CDR3 sequence (DNA): TGCAGCGTTGCCGGGGGGCCAGGGTATGGCTACACCTTC. Translation gives CSVAGGPGYGYTF.